These 14 T cell receptor beta chains were sequenced from one sample in a study of shared clonotypes between healthy human individuals (TCRdb year 2020). The library was produced with the immunoSEQ multiplex PCR assay. TCRdb obtained this table from immuneACCESS and retained in-frame rearrangements with V and J assigned. These tables miss some clones; where compared with another copy, unresolved V genes account for less than half of the shortfall, and the remainder is unexplained. The sample contains about 1,900,000 clones, roughly 95% of them found a single time. Under 1.5% of the sample goes to the ten largest clones. CD8 naive samples consisted of CD45RO-negative cells that were positively selected for CCR7, yielding a CD45RA+CCR7+ population without TemRA cells. The sequenced material came from naive CD8+ T cells sorted from blood. The cell subset or site label on this specimen signifies: CD45RA+CCR7+. The source is a man between 18 and 35 years old in good health.

This clone was recorded only once. The sample contains more than one DNA sequence encoding this CDR3. The chain combines TRBV4-3 with TRBJ1-3; D not certain. Trimming removed 0 bases at V and 0 bases at J, with 6 bases between. The germline V gene encodes CDR1 LGHNA and CDR2 YSLEER. The CDR3 extends over 15 amino acids. As DNA, the CDR3 is TGCGCCAGCAGCCAAGATACCAACTCTGGAAACACCATATATTTT. This gives the protein CASSQDTNSGNTIYF.

The chain combines TRBV2 with TRBJ2-7, with TRBD2 identical over 12 bases. Germline CDR1 SNHLY, CDR2 FYNNEI. The CDR3 loop spans 15 amino acids. The ends lost 6 bases at V and 5 bases at J; junction bases unmatched: 8. The CDR3 loop is CASRAPGLAGHEQYF. CDR3 bases: TGTGCCAGCAGGGCTCCGGGACTAGCGGGCCACGAGCAGTACTTC.

V and J are TRBV7-2 and TRBJ1-3; D is uncertain. The germline V and J ends were trimmed by 5 bases and 2 bases, with 4 bases remaining between them. CDR1 is SGHTA, CDR2 FQGNSA, per germline. The CDR3 is 12 residues long. In DNA form, the CDR3 reads TGTGCCAGCAGCATCGCTGGAAACACCATATATTTT. Its protein is CASSIAGNTIYF.

The V call is TRBV12-5, the J call TRBJ1-4; D not resolved. Germline assignment: CDR1 LGHNT and CDR2 FRNRAP. CDR3 length: 13 amino acids. With 0 bases removed from V and 8 bases from J, the gap between germline ends came to 7 bases. CDR3 residues: CASGLVIGEKLFF. Here the CDR3 DNA reads TGTGCTAGTGGTTTGGTAATTGGAGAAAAACTGTTTTTT.

Of note for this clone: The sample holds other DNA sequences that translate to the same CDR3. The chain has TRBV27 and TRBJ2-7; TRBD2 aligns across 12 bases. The V gene's germline CDR1 is MNHEY and CDR2 SMNVEV (reference sequence). The CDR3 extends over 15 amino acids. With 6 bases clipped from V and 3 bases from J, the junction kept 6 bases outside the gene matches. CDR3 coding DNA: TGTGCCAGCAGCCCTAGACTAGCGGGGGACTACGAGCAGTACTTC. It encodes CASSPRLAGDYEQYF.

The CDR3 here is CASSSEPGKEETQYF. The CDR3 region has the DNA TGTGCCAGCAGTTCGGAACCTGGGAAGGAGGAGACCCAGTACTTC. The chain recombines TRBV28 with TRBJ2-5; no reliable D call. Trimming took off 4 bases at V and 5 bases at J, with 17 bases between the two ends. This CDR3 contains 15 residues. Germline V gene sequence: CDR1 MDHEN, CDR2 SYDVKM.

This chain uses TRBV7-9 with TRBJ2-7; D is possibly TRBD2 (6 bases). Trimming left V 5 bases short and J 10 bases short, with 18 bases between. CDR3 size: 13 residues. The germline V gene encodes CDR1 SEHNR and CDR2 FQNEAQ (reference sequence). The CDR3 region is CASSPRDFDQQYF. As DNA, the CDR3 is TGTGCCAGCAGCCCCCGGGACTTCGACCAACAGTACTTC. The whole variable domain, remainder taken from reference TRBV7-9 and TRBJ2-7, is DTGVSQNPRHKITKRGQNVTFRCDPISEHNRLYWYRQTLGQGPEFLTYFQNEAQLEKSRLLSDRFSAERPKGSFSTLEIQRTEQGDSAMYLCASSPRDFDQQYFGPGTRLTVT.

About this clone: At the DNA level, this CDR3 is encoded by other sequences in the same sample as well. J is TRBJ2-7 and V is TRBV7-8; the D is unclear. V shed 0 bases and J shed 5 bases, with 2 bases lying between them. In germline, CDR1 is SGHVS, CDR2 FQNEAQ. There are 11 residues in the CDR3. This chain's CDR3 is CASSLANEQYF. For the CDR3, the DNA is TGTGCCAGCAGCTTAGCGAACGAGCAGTACTTC.

CDR3 sequence reads: CASSPGIRETQYF. The CDR3 DNA is TGTGCCAGCAGCCCAGGGATAAGGGAGACCCAGTACTTC. This chain uses TRBV7-9 with TRBJ2-5, with a possible D match to TRBD1 (5 bases). This CDR3 spans 13 amino acids. In germline, CDR1 is SEHNR, CDR2 FQNEAQ (reference sequence). Between the trimmed V and J ends, which lost 5 bases and 5 bases, there was a span of 12 bases.

The rearrangement joins TRBV5-6 to TRBJ2-7, with D maybe TRBD1 (6 bases). CDR3 length: 15 residues. CDR1 is SGHDT and CDR2 is YYEEEE in the germline V gene. Trimming left V 2 bases short and J 1 base short, with 13 bases between. CDR3 nucleotide sequence: TGTGCCAGCAGCTTAAGACAGGCGTCATCCTACGAGCAGTACTTC. It translates to CASSLRQASSYEQYF.

The chain links TRBV6-5 to TRBJ2-7; 8 bases match TRBD1. This CDR3 contains 16 residues. Germline V CDR1 and CDR2: MNHEY, SVGAGI. The V and J ends lost 0 bases and 5 bases, in that order; junction bases with no gene match: 9. CDR3 DNA: TGTGCCAGCAGTTACTCTGTGGGACAGGAGATCCACGAGCAGTACTTC. Protein: CASSYSVGQEIHEQYF.

This clone was seen just once. The J gene is TRBJ2-1, the V gene TRBV27, with TRBD1 identical over 8 bases. The J segment lost 6 bases and the V segment lost 5 bases, leaving 9 bases of the junction unmatched. Germline values: CDR1 MNHEY, CDR2 SMNVEV (reference sequence). The CDR3 totals 15 residues. CDR3 protein: CASSPTPGTGNEQFF. Here the CDR3 DNA reads TGTGCCAGCAGTCCAACCCCCGGGACAGGCAATGAGCAGTTCTTC.

The rearrangement uses TRBV6-5 and TRBJ1-1, with no clear D. Germline-derived CDR1 and CDR2 are MNHEY and SVGAGI. CDR3 size: 14 residues. Trimming removed 4 bases at V and 5 bases at J, with 14 bases between. The CDR3 reads CASSFTSANTEAFF. Written as DNA, the CDR3 is TGTGCCAGCAGTTTTACTTCGGCGAATACTGAAGCTTTCTTT.

The rearrangement uses TRBV5-8 and TRBJ2-1; D gene ambiguous. This CDR3 comprises 15 residues. The germline gives CDR1 SGHTS, CDR2 YDEGEE. Trimming pared 0 bases from V and 2 bases from J, leaving 9 bases between. The CDR3 is CASSLDGGTYNEQFF. The CDR3 coding sequence is TGTGCCAGCAGCTTGGACGGCGGAACCTACAATGAGCAGTTCTTC.